These 31 T cell receptor beta chains came from one sample sequenced in a study of response to subunit inactivated influenza vaccine. Via MiXCR, TCRdb re-called the RT-PCR reads, giving one row per CDR3 protein. The sample yields about 520,000 distinct CDR3 sequences, 25% seen once. This specimen consisted of CD4+ T cells sorted from PBMCs, obtained 5 days after vaccination. The source is a man in his fifties or sixties who received an inactivated influenza vaccine.

The chain recombines TRBV28 with TRBJ2-7; D is undetermined. Trimming pared 5 bases from V and 5 bases from J, leaving 10 bases between. Germline CDR1 is MDHEN and CDR2 is SYDVKM. The CDR3 contains 12 residues. The CDR3 DNA is TGTGCCAGCAGTGTGCCTCCCCACGAGCAGTACTTC. Translated, it gives CASSVPPHEQYF.

This chain connects TRBV9 to TRBJ1-3; a possible D gene is TRBD1 (6 bases). The CDR3 is made up of 14 amino acids. Germline CDR1 and CDR2: SGDLS and YYNGEE. Trimming cost V 6 bases and J 3 bases, with 13 bases left between them. CDR3 sequence (DNA): TGTGCCAGCAAACAGGGTGTTAGTGGAAACACCATATATTTT. This translates into CASKQGVSGNTIYF.

A few counts support this clonotype. The V call is TRBV20-1, the J call TRBJ2-1, with 13 positions matching TRBD2. Germline V gene lookup returns CDR1 DFQATT and CDR2 SNEGSKA (reference sequence). V lost 3 bases to trimming and J lost 0 bases; unmatched junction nucleotides: 5. There are 17 residues in the CDR3. The CDR3 loop is CSARTSGRPSSYNEQFF. CDR3 DNA sequence: TGCAGTGCTAGGACTAGCGGGAGGCCCAGCTCCTACAATGAGCAGTTCTTC.

The V and J genes are TRBV11-2 and TRBJ2-5; 8 bases align to TRBD1. This CDR3 is built from 14 residues. Germline V lookup: CDR1 SGHAT, CDR2 FQNNGV. With 5 bases clipped from V and 7 bases from J, the junction kept 9 bases outside the gene matches. The CDR3: CASSPRTGKVTQYF. CDR3 bases: TGTGCCAGCAGCCCCCGGACAGGGAAAGTGACCCAGTACTTC.

This chain connects TRBV4-1 to TRBJ2-7; D tentatively fits TRBD1 or TRBD2 (5 bases each). Per germline, CDR1 MGHRA and CDR2 YSYEKL. V lost 0 bases, J lost 2 bases, and 11 bases lay in between. The CDR3 loop spans 15 amino acids. The CDR3 protein is CASSQDSGTTYEQYF. CDR3 DNA: TGCGCCAGCAGCCAAGATTCTGGGACGACCTACGAGCAGTACTTC.

This clonotype showed up just a few times. The chain couples TRBV10-3 to TRBJ1-4, with D perhaps TRBD1 (5 bases). Germline CDR1 and CDR2: ENHRY and SYGVKD. Trimming removed 3 bases at V and 0 bases at J, with 14 bases between. The CDR3 runs to 17 residues. The CDR3 DNA is TGTGCCATCAGTGAAAGTTTTGGGACGGCAACTAATGAAAAACTGTTTTTT. The encoded protein is CAISESFGTATNEKLFF.

The chain is built from TRBV7-2 and TRBJ2-2, with D possibly being TRBD2 (7 bases). Trimming took 3 bases from V and 4 from J, leaving 12 bases between them. The germline V gene encodes CDR1 SGHTA and CDR2 FQGNSA. The CDR3 runs 15 residues. CDR3 nucleotide sequence: TGTGCCAGCAGCTTCGGGGGGCCCATCACCGGGGAGCTGTTTTTT. It codes for CASSFGGPITGELFF.

This chain joins TRBV6-2 or TRBV6-3 and TRBJ1-6; TRBD1 agrees at 8 bases. The CDR3 has 17 amino acids. The V and J ends lost 2 bases and 7 bases, in that order; junction bases with no gene match: 10. In germline, CDR1 is MNHEY, CDR2 SVGEGT. Written as DNA, the CDR3 is TGTGCCAGCAGTTACGAGGACAGGGCCTATTGGAATTCACCCCTCCACTTT. This gives the protein CASSYEDRAYWNSPLHF.

This rearrangement joins TRBV2 to TRBJ2-2, with 7 bases lining up with TRBD2. Trimming took 8 bases from V and 3 from J; bases not matched to a gene: 9. CDR3 size: 15 residues. CDR1 and CDR2 (germline): SNHLY, FYNNEI. The CDR3 nucleotides read TGTGCCAGCGCTCCCGGGGGGTCACACACCGGGGAGCTGTTTTTT. This codes for CASAPGGSHTGELFF.

This rearrangement joins TRBV18 to TRBJ2-3; 12 positions agree with TRBD2. Germline V gives CDR1 KGHSH, CDR2 LQKENI. Unmatched junction bases numbered 12, after V lost 3 bases and J lost 11 bases. This CDR3 is built from 16 residues. The CDR3 DNA sequence: TGTGCCAGCTCACCGCTGACTAGCGGGAGTGAGTTAGGGCAGTATTTT. Amino acid sequence: CASSPLTSGSELGQYF.

The V gene is TRBV5-1, the J gene TRBJ2-7; 7 bases map to TRBD1. From germline, CDR1 is SGHRS and CDR2 YFSETQ. This CDR3 region has 13 residues. V shed 4 bases, J shed 5 bases, and the junction held 6 bases outside the gene matches. The CDR3 DNA is TGCGCCAGCAGCCCTGACAGGGCGGACGAGCAGTACTTC. This translates into CASSPDRADEQYF.

This sequence joins TRBV7-9 and TRBJ2-1; 9 positions agree with TRBD2. Germline loops: CDR1 SEHNR, CDR2 FQNEAQ (reference sequence). The CDR3 is 17 residues long. After removal of 6 bases from V and 4 bases from J, the junction contained 13 bases not matched to a gene. The CDR3 sequence is CASSPLEASGIYNEQFF. DNA of the CDR3: TGTGCCAGCAGTCCACTGGAGGCTAGCGGGATTTACAATGAGCAGTTCTTC.

V usage is TRBV7-9 and J usage is TRBJ2-5, with D possibly matching TRBD1 (5 bases). CDR1 and CDR2 (germline): SEHNR, FQNEAQ (reference sequence). The CDR3 runs to 17 residues. Trimming stripped 2 bases from V and 0 bases from J, with 16 bases between. CDR3 amino acids: CASSLRGGVHNQETQYF. CDR3 sequence (DNA): TGTGCCAGCAGCTTAAGGGGTGGAGTCCACAACCAAGAGACCCAGTACTTC.

The rearrangement uses TRBV4-1 and TRBJ1-5; 11 nucleotides line up with TRBD1. There are 17 residues in the CDR3. CDR1 MGHRA and CDR2 YSYEKL come from the germline V gene. The V and J ends lost 1 base and 0 bases, in that order; junction bases with no gene match: 2. For the CDR3, the DNA is TGCGCCAGCAGCCAAGGGACAGGGGGCTATAGCAATCAGCCCCAGCATTTT. Translation: CASSQGTGGYSNQPQHF.

This clonotype was detected many times. The V call is TRBV29-1, the J call TRBJ2-3; D may correspond to TRBD1 or TRBD2 (5 bases each). The V end was cut by 5 bases, the J end by 4 bases, with 22 bases between. Germline V lookup: CDR1 SQVTM, CDR2 ANQGSEA. This CDR3 is 16 amino acids long. This chain's CDR3 is CSVLAGWGFSSDTQYF. The CDR3 DNA follows: TGCAGCGTTCTGGCGGGCTGGGGGTTCTCGTCAGATACGCAGTATTTT.

In this sample, this clonotype turned up a few times. The rearrangement links TRBV3-1 to TRBJ2-1; TRBD1 matches at 10 bases. From germline, CDR1 is LGHDT and CDR2 YNNKEL (reference sequence). The CDR3 consists of 14 residues. J gave up 7 bases and V 4 bases, and 4 bases lay outside the gene matches. CDR3 nucleotides: TGTGCCAGCAGCCCACTGGACAGGGGGAATGAGCAGTTCTTC. Translated, it gives CASSPLDRGNEQFF.

This clonotype was seen repeatedly, ten times or more. The CDR3 DNA reads TGCGCCAGCAGCTTGGGGACAAACCTCTACAATGAGCAGTTCTTC. Translated, it gives CASSLGTNLYNEQFF. V and J are TRBV5-1 and TRBJ2-1; TRBD1 is a possible D gene (5 bases). CDR3 length: 15 amino acids. Germline V gives CDR1 SGHRS, CDR2 YFSETQ. V lost 0 bases and J lost 3, with 10 bases in between.

This clonotype was detected a few times. V usage is TRBV10-3 and J usage is TRBJ2-3; D ambiguous. Trimming removed 2 bases at V and 4 bases at J, with 4 bases between. CDR1 and CDR2 (germline): ENHRY, SYGVKD. The CDR3 has 12 amino acids. CDR3 DNA: TGTGCCATCAGTGAGAGGGCAGATACGCAGTATTTT. Translation gives CAISERADTQYF.

This clonotype appeared a few times. The rearrangement uses TRBV5-1 and TRBJ2-6, with D tentatively TRBD1 or TRBD2 (6 bases each). This CDR3 has 16 amino acids. The germline gives CDR1 SGHRS, CDR2 YFSETQ. The germline V and J ends were trimmed by 2 bases and 2 bases, with 11 bases remaining between them. The DNA for the CDR3 is TGCGCCAGCAGCTTCGACGGGGGCACTGGGGCCAACGTCCTGACTTTC. This translates into CASSFDGGTGANVLTF.

This clonotype was picked up a small number of times. The chain links TRBV6-1 to TRBJ2-7, with 11 bases aligning to TRBD2. The V segment lost 10 bases and the J segment 1 base; nucleotides outside the gene matches: 6. The CDR3 is made up of 14 amino acids. Germline assignment: CDR1 MNHNS and CDR2 SASEGT. CDR3 sequence (DNA): TGTGCCACCGCACTAGCGGGAGTTTCCTACGAGCAGTACTTC. It specifies CATALAGVSYEQYF.

This clonotype occurred a few times. The V and J genes are TRBV29-1 and TRBJ2-3; D tentatively reads TRBD1 or TRBD2 (5 bases each). From germline, CDR1 is SQVTM and CDR2 ANQGSEA. Deletions cut 3 bases from V and 1 base from J, with 8 bases between. The CDR3 totals 13 residues. The CDR3, as DNA: TGCAGCGTTGAGAAGGGACGCACAGATACGCAGTATTTT. It translates to CSVEKGRTDTQYF.

This clonotype was seen only a few times. This chain links TRBV7-3 with TRBJ2-1, with 7 bases identical to TRBD1. CDR3 size: 13 residues. Losses at the gene ends were 5 bases for V and 10 bases for J; bases not matched to a gene: 8. CDR1 is SGHTA and CDR2 is FQGTGA in the germline V gene. The CDR3 loop is CASSVGDRREQFF. CDR3 DNA sequence: TGTGCCAGCAGCGTAGGGGACAGAAGGGAGCAGTTCTTC.

This clonotype was found a few times. This sequence joins TRBV27 and TRBJ1-2; TRBD1 might be the D (5 bases). From germline, CDR1 is MNHEY and CDR2 SMNVEV (reference sequence). The CDR3 runs 12 residues. The ends were cut back, 6 bases at V and 6 bases at J, with 11 bases in the middle. The chain's CDR3 is CASRRGVHGYTF. In nucleotides, the CDR3 is TGTGCCAGCAGACGGGGGGTCCATGGCTACACCTTC.

J is TRBJ2-3 and V is TRBV11-1; possible D gene TRBD2, 5 bases. CDR1 is SGHAT and CDR2 is FQDESV in the germline V gene (reference sequence). The ends were cut back, 5 bases at V and 3 bases at J, with 24 bases in the middle. This CDR3 spans 18 amino acids. The DNA for the CDR3 is TGTGCCAGCAGCCGAGGGAGCCGATACGCCACCCAGACAGATACGCAGTATTTT. Amino acid sequence: CASSRGSRYATQTDTQYF.

The V call is TRBV12-3 or TRBV12-4, the J call TRBJ1-1; D gene unclear. CDR3 length equals 13 residues. Trimming removed 3 bases from V and 3 bases from J, with 8 bases in between. CDR3 DNA sequence: TGTGCCAGCAGTTTTCTGGGAGACACTGAAGCTTTCTTT. It yields the protein CASSFLGDTEAFF.

The chain carries TRBV27 and TRBJ2-1, with 8 nucleotides matching TRBD2. Per the germline V gene, CDR1 is MNHEY and CDR2 is SMNVEV (reference sequence). This CDR3 spans 15 amino acids. The J segment lost 7 bases and the V segment lost 5 bases, leaving 10 bases of the junction unmatched. The CDR3 DNA reads as TGTGCCAGCAGTCGTCGGGGGGGGGATTTGAATGAGCAGTTCTTC. It translates to CASSRRGGDLNEQFF.

The chain's CDR3 is CASTGRGLYSYEQYF. The CDR3 coding sequence is TGTGCCAGCACGGGACGAGGGTTATACTCCTACGAGCAGTACTTC. This chain uses TRBV6-2 or TRBV6-3 with TRBJ2-7, with D possibly called TRBD1 or TRBD2 (5 bases each). Per the germline V gene, CDR1 is MNHEY and CDR2 is SVGEGT. V gave up 7 bases and J gave up 0 bases, with 16 bases separating them. CDR3 length equals 15 residues.

The genes are TRBV12-3 or TRBV12-4 and TRBJ2-2; D is perhaps TRBD2 (5 bases). V was trimmed by 3 bases and J by 7 bases, leaving 15 bases between them. This CDR3 is built from 15 residues. CDR3 nucleotides: TGTGCCAGCAGTTTGGAGGTTGGGATTGGCGGGGAGCTGTTTTTT. Its protein product is CASSLEVGIGGELFF.

The genes are TRBV20-1 and TRBJ2-7; 9 nucleotides align to TRBD1. Germline-derived CDR1 and CDR2 are DFQATT and SNEGSKA (reference sequence). The CDR3 has 14 amino acids. V lost 5 bases and J lost 2; bases outside the gene matches: 7. The DNA for the CDR3 is TGCAGTGCTCGGACAGGGGCCCAGCCCTACGAGCAGTACTTC. This translates into CSARTGAQPYEQYF.

The genes are TRBV18 and TRBJ2-7; D ambiguous. CDR1 is KGHSH, CDR2 LQKENI, per germline. The V end lost 2 bases, the J end lost 4 bases, and 9 bases lay between the germline ends. The CDR3 consists of 13 residues. CDR3 protein: CASSPRARYEQYF. In DNA, the CDR3 is TGTGCCAGCTCACCAAGGGCACGTTACGAGCAGTACTTC.

The sample holds a few counts of this clonotype. The chain joins TRBV6-2 or TRBV6-3 to TRBJ2-4, with D possibly TRBD1 on 6 matching bases. The CDR3 length is 15 residues. CDR1 is MNHEY and CDR2 is SVGEGT in the germline V gene. V dropped 2 bases and J dropped 9 bases, with 17 bases sitting between them. CDR3 protein: CASSYGGQAAPIQYF. CDR3 sequence (DNA): TGTGCCAGCAGTTACGGGGGCCAAGCCGCCCCCATTCAGTACTTC.